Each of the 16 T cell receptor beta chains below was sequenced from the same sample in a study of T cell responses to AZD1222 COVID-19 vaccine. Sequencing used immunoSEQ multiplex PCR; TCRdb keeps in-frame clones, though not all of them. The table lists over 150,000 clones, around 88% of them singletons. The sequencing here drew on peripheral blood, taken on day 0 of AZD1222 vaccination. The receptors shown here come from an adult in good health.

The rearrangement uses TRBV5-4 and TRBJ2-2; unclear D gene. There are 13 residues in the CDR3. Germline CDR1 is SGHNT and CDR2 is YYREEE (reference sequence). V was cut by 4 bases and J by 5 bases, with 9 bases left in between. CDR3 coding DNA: TGTGCCAGCAGCCAGTGGGGTACCGGGGAGCTGTTTTTT. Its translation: CASSQWGTGELFF. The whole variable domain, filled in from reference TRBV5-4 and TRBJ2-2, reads ETGVTQSPTHLIKTRGQQVTLRCSSQSGHNTVSWYQQALGQGPQFIFQYYREEENGRGNFPPRFSGLQFPNYSSELNVNALELDDSALYLCASSQWGTGELFFGEGSRLTVL.

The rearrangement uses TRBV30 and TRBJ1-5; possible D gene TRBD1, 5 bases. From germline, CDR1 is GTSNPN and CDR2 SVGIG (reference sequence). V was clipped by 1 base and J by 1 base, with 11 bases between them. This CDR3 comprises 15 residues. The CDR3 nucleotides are TGTGCCTGGAGTGCAGGGCCTGGGAGCAATCAGCCCCAGCATTTT. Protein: CAWSAGPGSNQPQHF.

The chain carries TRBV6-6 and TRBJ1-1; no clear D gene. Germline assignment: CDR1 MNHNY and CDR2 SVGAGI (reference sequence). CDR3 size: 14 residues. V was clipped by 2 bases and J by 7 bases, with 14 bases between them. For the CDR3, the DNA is TGTGCCAGCAGTTACCCCGGGGTTAATGATGAAGCTTTCTTT. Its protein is CASSYPGVNDEAFF.

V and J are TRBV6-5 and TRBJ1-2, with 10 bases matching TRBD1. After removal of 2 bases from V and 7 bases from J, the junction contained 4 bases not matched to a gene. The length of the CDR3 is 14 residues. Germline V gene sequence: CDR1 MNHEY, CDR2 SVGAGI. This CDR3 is CASSYRTGGSGYTF. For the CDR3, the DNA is TGTGCCAGCAGTTACAGGACAGGGGGGAGTGGCTACACCTTC.

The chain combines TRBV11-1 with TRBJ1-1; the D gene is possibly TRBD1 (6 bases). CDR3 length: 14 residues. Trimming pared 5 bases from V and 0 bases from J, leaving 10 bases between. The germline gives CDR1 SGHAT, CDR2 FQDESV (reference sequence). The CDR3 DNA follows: TGTGCCAGCAGCCAGGACAGACTGAACACTGAAGCTTTCTTT. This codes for CASSQDRLNTEAFF.

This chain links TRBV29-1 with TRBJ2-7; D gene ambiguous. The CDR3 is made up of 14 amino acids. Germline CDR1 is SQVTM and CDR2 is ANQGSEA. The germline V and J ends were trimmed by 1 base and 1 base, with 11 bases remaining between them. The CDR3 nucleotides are TGCAGCGTTGAAGCAGTCGGACCGTCCTACGAGCAGTACTTC. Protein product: CSVEAVGPSYEQYF.

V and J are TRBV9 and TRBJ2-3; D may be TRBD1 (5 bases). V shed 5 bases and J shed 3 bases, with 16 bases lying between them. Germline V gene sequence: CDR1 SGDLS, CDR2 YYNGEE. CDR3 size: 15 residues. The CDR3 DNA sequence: TGTGCCAGCAGACGACAGCCCCATGGTACAGATACGCAGTATTTT. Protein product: CASRRQPHGTDTQYF. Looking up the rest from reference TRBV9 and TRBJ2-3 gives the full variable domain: DSGVTQTPKHLITATGQRVTLRCSPRSGDLSVYWYQQSLDQGLQFLIQYYNGEERAKGNILERFSAQQFPDLHSELNLSSLELGDSALYFCASRRQPHGTDTQYFGPGTRLTVL.

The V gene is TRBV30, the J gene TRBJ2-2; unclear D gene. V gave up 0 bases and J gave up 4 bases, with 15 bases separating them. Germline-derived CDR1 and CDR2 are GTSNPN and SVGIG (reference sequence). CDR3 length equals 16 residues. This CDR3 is CAWSVPNQQTTGELFF. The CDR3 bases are TGTGCCTGGAGTGTCCCCAACCAACAAACCACCGGGGAGCTGTTTTTT.

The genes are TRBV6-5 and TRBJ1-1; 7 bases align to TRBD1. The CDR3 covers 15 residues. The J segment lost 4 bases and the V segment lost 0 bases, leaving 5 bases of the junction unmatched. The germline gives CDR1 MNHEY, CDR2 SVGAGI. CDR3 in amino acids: CASSYSTGTGTEAFF. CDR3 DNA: TGTGCCAGCAGTTACTCGACAGGGACGGGCACTGAAGCTTTCTTT.

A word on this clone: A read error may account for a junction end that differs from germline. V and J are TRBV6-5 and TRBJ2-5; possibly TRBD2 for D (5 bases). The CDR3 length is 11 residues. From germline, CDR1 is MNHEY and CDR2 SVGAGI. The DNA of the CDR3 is TGTGCCAGCGGGATGGCGGGTCCCCCGGACTTC. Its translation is CASGMAGPPDF.

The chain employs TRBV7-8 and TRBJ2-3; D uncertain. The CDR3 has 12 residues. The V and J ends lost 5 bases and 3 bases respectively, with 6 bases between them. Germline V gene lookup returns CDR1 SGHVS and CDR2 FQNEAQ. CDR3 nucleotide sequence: TGTGCCAGCAGCCAAACAACAGATACGCAGTATTTT. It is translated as CASSQTTDTQYF.

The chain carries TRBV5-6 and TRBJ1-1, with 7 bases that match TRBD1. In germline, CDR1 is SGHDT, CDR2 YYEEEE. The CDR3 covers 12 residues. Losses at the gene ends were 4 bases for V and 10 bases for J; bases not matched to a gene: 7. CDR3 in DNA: TGTGCCAGCAGCCTCGGGACAGAGAGAGCTTTCTTT. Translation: CASSLGTERAFF.

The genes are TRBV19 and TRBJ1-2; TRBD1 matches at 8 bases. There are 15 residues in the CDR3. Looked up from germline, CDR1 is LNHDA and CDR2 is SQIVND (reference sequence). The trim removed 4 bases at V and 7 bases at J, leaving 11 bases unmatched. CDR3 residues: CASSRRTGSQGGYTF. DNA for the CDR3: TGTGCCAGTAGTAGACGGACAGGGAGTCAGGGTGGCTACACCTTC.

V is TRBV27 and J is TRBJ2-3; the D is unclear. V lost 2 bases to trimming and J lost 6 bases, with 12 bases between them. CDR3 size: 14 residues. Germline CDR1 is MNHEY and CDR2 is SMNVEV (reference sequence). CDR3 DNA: TGTGCCAGCAGTTTAAAAGGGTTAACGGATACGCAGTATTTT. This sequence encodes CASSLKGLTDTQYF.

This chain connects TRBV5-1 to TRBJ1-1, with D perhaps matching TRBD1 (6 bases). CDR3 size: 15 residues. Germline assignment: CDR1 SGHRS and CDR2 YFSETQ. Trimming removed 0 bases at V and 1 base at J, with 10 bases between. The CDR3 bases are TGCGCCAGCAGCTTGGTGGGACACCGGAACACTGAAGCTTTCTTT. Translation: CASSLVGHRNTEAFF. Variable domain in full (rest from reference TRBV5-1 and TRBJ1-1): KAGVTQTPRYLIKTRGQQVTLSCSPISGHRSVSWYQQTPGQGLQFLFEYFSETQRNKGNFPGRFSGRQFSNSRSEMNVSTLELGDSALYLCASSLVGHRNTEAFFGQGTRLTVV.

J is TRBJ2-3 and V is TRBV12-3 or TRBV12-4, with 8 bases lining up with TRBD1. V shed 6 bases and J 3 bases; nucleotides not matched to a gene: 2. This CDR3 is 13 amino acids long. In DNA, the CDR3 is TGTGCCAGCAGAGACAGGGGAACAGATACGCAGTATTTT. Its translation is CASRDRGTDTQYF.